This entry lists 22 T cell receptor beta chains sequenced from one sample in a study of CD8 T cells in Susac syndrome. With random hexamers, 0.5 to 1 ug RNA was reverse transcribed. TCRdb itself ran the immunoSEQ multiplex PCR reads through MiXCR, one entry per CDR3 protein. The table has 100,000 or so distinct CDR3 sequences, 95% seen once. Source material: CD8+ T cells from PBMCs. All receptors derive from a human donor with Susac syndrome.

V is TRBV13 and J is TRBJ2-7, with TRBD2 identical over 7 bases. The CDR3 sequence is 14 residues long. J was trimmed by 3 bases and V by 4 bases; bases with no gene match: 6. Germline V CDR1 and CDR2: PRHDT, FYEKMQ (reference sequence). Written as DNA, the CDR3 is TGTGCCAGCAGCTACTCCGGGGGGATCTACGAGCAGTACTTC. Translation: CASSYSGGIYEQYF. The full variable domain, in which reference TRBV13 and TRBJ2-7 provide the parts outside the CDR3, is AAGVIQSPRHLIKEKRETATLKCYPIPRHDTVYWYQQGPGQDPQFLISFYEKMQSDKGSIPDRFSAQQFSDYHSELNMSSLELGDSALYFCASSYSGGIYEQYFGPGTRLTVT.

The DNA for the CDR3 is TGTGCCAGTACCATGAGGTTGTCGGGGGTCGAGACCCAGTACTTC. Protein: CASTMRLSGVETQYF. V usage is TRBV19 and J usage is TRBJ2-5; maybe TRBD2 (6 bases). The CDR3 runs 15 residues. With 7 bases removed from V and 5 bases from J, the gap between germline ends came to 20 bases. Germline CDR1 reads LNHDA; CDR2 reads SQIVND (reference sequence).

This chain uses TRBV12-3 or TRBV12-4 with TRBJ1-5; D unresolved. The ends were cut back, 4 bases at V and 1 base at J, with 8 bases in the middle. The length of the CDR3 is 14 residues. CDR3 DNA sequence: TGTGCCAGCAGTTACCGACGGAGCAATCAGCCCCAGCATTTT. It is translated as CASSYRRSNQPQHF.

CDR3 sequence: CASSPQQGADTQYF. The CDR3 DNA follows: TGTGCCAGCTCACCCCAACAGGGGGCGGATACGCAGTATTTT. The V gene is TRBV18, the J gene TRBJ2-3; TRBD1 aligns across 9 bases. The CDR3 spans 14 residues. The J segment lost 6 bases and the V segment lost 3 bases, leaving 4 bases of the junction unmatched. Germline V gene data show CDR1 as KGHSH and CDR2 as LQKENI.

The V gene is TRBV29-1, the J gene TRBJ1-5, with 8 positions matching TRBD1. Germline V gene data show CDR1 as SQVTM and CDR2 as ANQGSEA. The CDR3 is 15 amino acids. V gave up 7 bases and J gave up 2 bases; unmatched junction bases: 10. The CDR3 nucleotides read TGCAGCGCCGGGACAGGCGGGTCTGGCAATCAGCCCCAGCATTTT. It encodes CSAGTGGSGNQPQHF.

The CDR3 coding sequence is TGTGCCAGCAGTTTGGCAGACGTAGCAACTGAAGCTTTCTTT. Protein sequence: CASSLADVATEAFF. The J gene is TRBJ1-1, the V gene TRBV28; D is undetermined. V dropped 3 bases and J dropped 5 bases, with 13 bases sitting between them. The CDR3 spans 14 residues. Germline V lookup: CDR1 MDHEN, CDR2 SYDVKM.

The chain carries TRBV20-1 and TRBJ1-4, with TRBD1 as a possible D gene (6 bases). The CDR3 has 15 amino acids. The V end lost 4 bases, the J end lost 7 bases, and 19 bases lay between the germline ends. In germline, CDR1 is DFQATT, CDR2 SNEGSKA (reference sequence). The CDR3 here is CSAKGSGAEFEKLFF. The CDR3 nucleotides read TGCAGTGCTAAGGGGTCGGGGGCCGAGTTTGAAAAACTGTTTTTT.

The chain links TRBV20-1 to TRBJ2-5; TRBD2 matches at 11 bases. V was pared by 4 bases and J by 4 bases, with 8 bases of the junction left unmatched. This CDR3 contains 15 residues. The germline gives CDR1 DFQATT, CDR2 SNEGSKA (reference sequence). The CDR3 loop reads CSATIAGGPGETQYF. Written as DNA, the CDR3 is TGCAGTGCTACGATAGCGGGAGGGCCCGGAGAGACCCAGTACTTC.

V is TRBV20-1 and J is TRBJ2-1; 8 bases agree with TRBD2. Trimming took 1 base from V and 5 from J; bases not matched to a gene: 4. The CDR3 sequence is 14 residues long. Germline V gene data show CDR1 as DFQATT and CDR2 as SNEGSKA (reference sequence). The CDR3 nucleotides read TGCAGTGCTAGAGTAGCGGGAAAGCACAATGAGCAGTTCTTC. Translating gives CSARVAGKHNEQFF.

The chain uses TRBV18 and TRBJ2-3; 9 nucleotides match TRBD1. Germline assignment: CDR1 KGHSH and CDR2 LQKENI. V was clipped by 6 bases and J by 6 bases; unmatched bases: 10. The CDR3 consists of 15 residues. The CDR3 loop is CASSQQGANGDTQYF. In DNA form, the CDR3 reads TGTGCCAGCTCCCAACAGGGGGCCAACGGTGATACGCAGTATTTT.

The chain's CDR3 is CSALGAGELFF. The CDR3, as DNA: TGCAGCGCCTTAGGGGCCGGGGAGCTGTTTTTT. The chain uses TRBV29-1 and TRBJ2-2, with a tentative D call TRBD1 (5 bases). CDR3 length: 11 amino acids. Deletions cut 7 bases from V and 6 bases from J, with 9 bases between. Germline loops: CDR1 SQVTM, CDR2 ANQGSEA.

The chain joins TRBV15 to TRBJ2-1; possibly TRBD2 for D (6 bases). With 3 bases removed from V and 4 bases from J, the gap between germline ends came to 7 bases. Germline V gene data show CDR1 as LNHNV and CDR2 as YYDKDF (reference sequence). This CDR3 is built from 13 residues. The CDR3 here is CATSSGRYNEQFF. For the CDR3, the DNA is TGTGCCACCAGCAGCGGGAGATACAATGAGCAGTTCTTC.

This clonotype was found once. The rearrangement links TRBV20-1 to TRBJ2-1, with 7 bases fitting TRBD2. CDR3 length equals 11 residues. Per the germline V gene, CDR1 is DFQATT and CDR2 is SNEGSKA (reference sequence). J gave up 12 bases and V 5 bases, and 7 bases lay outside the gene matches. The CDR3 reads CSAAGEAWQFF. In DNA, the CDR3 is TGCAGTGCTGCGGGAGAGGCGTGGCAGTTCTTC.

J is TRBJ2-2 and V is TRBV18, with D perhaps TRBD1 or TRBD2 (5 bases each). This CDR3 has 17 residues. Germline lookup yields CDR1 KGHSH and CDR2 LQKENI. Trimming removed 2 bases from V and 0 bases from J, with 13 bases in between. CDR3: CASSPNQGPANTGELFF. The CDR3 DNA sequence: TGTGCCAGCTCACCAAATCAGGGACCTGCGAACACCGGGGAGCTGTTTTTT.

Written as DNA, the CDR3 is TGTGCCACCAGTGATTTGGATGGGACTAGAGAGTACTTC. Translating it yields CATSDLDGTREYF. V gene TRBV24-1 combines with J gene TRBJ2-7, with TRBD2 identical over 8 bases. The V gene end was trimmed by 0 bases and the J gene end by 11 bases; junction bases not matched to a gene: 5. Germline V lookup: CDR1 KGHDR, CDR2 SFDVKD. The CDR3 length is 13 residues.

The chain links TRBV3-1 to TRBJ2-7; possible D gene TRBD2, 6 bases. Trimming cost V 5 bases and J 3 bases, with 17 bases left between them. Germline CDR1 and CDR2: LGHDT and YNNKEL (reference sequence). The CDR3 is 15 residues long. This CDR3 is CASSADLGGLYEQYF. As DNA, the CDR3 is TGTGCCAGCAGCGCGGACTTGGGGGGACTCTACGAGCAGTACTTC.

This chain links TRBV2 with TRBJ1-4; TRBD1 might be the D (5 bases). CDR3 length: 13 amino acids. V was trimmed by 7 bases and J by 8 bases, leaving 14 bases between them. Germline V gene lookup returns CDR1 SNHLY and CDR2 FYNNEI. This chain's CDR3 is CASTPGRGEKLFF. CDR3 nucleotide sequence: TGTGCCAGCACGCCAGGGAGGGGCGAAAAACTGTTTTTT.

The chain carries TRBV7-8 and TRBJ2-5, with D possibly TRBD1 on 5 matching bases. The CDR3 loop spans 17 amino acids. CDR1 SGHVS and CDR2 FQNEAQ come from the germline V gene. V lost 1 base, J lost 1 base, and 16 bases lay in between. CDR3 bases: TGTGCCAGCAGCTTAGAGGGAACAGGCCTTGTCCAAGAGACCCAGTACTTC. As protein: CASSLEGTGLVQETQYF. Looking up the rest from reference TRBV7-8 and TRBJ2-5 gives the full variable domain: GAGVSQSPRYKVAKRGQDVALRCDPISGHVSLFWYQQALGQGPEFLTYFQNEAQLDKSGLPSDRFFAERPEGSVSTLKIQRTQQEDSAVYLCASSLEGTGLVQETQYFGPGTRLLVL.

CDR3 loop: CASSPRQGSNEKLFF. The CDR3 bases are TGTGCCAGCAGCCCCCGGCAGGGATCTAATGAAAAACTGTTTTTT. The chain uses TRBV7-9 and TRBJ1-4; possible D gene TRBD1, 5 bases. This CDR3 has 15 residues. V lost 5 bases to trimming and J lost 3 bases, with 13 bases between them. CDR1 SEHNR and CDR2 FQNEAQ come from the germline V gene (reference sequence).

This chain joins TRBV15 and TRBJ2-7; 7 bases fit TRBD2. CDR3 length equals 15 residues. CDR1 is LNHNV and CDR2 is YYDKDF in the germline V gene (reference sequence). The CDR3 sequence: CATSPGTTLSYEQYF. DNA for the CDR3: TGTGCGACCTCGCCCGGGACTACCCTTTCCTACGAGCAGTACTTC.

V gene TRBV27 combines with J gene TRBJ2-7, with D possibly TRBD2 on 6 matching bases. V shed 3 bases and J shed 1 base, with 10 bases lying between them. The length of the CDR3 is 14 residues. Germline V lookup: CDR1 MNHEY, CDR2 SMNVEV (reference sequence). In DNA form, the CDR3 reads TGTGCCAGCAGTTTTGGGCGGGATTCCTACGAGCAGTACTTC. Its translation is CASSFGRDSYEQYF.

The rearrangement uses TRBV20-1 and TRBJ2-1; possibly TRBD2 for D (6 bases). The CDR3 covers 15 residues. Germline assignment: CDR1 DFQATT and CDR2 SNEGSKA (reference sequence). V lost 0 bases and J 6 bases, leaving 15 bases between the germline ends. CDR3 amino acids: CSARDPNSGSNEQFF. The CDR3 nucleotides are TGCAGTGCTAGAGATCCGAATAGCGGATCCAATGAGCAGTTCTTC.